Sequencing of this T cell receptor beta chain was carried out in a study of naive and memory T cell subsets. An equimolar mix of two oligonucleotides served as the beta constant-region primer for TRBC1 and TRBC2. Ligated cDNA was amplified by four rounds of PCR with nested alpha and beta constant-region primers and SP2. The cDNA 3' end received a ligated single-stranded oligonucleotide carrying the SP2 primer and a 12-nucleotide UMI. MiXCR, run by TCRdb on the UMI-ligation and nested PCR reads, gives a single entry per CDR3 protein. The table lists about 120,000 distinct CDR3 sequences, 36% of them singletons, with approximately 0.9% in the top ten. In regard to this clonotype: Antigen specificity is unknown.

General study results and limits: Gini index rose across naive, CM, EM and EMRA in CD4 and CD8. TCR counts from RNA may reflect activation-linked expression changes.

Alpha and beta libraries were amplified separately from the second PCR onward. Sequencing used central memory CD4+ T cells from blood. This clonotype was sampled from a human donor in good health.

The CDR3 sequence is CASKYSNQPQHF. The CDR3 nucleotides read TGTGCCAGCAAATATAGCAATCAGCCCCAGCATTTT. The chain combines TRBV6-1 with TRBJ1-5; D not resolved. V lost 7 bases to trimming and J lost 0 bases, with 4 bases between them. Germline CDR1 reads MNHNS; CDR2 reads SASEGT. This CDR3 is 12 amino acids long.